The present T cell receptor (beta chain) was sequenced within a study of blood T cell repertoires in COVID-19. As handled by the study authors: Cell counts per sample came from amplifying reference gene primers. Clones were sequenced by immunoSEQ multiplex PCR, and TCRdb holds only the in-frame ones, with some missing. V and J calls and clone size are given by that table; D and trimming were obtained from the DNA. The data contain some 250,000 clones, 75% to 90% of them seen just once; the ten biggest clones take up under 2.5%. Germline values: CDR1 SGHTA, CDR2 FQGNSA. This CDR3 is 15 amino acids long. V lost 8 bases to trimming and J lost 7 bases, with 21 bases between them.

Sequencing input: PBMCs or T cells enriched from blood (not recorded which). This TCR derives from a woman in her fifties or sixties who had recovered from COVID-19. V and J are TRBV7-2 and TRBJ2-1, with D possibly being TRBD2 (5 bases). The CDR3 loop reads CASLYGPSGGNEQFF. DNA of the CDR3: TGTGCCAGCCTCTACGGACCGAGCGGTGGGAATGAGCAGTTCTTC. The full variable domain, completed using reference TRBV7-2 and TRBJ2-1, is GAGVSQSPSNKVTEKGKDVELRCDPISGHTALYWYRQSLGQGLEFLIYFQGNSAPDKSGLPSDRFSAERTGGSVSTLTIQRTQQEDSAVYLCASLYGPSGGNEQFFGPGTRLTVL.